These 8 T cell receptor beta chains were sequenced from one sample in a study of early T cells in non-severe SARS-CoV-2 infection. TCRdb analysed the 5' RACE reads with MiXCR anew, one entry per CDR3 protein. The table includes 30,000 to 35,000 distinct CDR3 sequences, approximately 7% detected once. Sequencing was carried out using whole blood. The receptors were sampled from an adult who was a healthcare worker with PCR-confirmed SARS-CoV-2 infection or an uninfected control (not recorded which).

The chain employs TRBV9 and TRBJ2-3, with D hard to call. The CDR3 runs to 15 residues. Germline CDR1 and CDR2: SGDLS and YYNGEE. Trimming took 0 bases from V and 0 from J, leaving 8 bases between them. Here the CDR3 reads CASSVDPGSTDTQYF. The CDR3 DNA follows: TGTGCCAGCAGCGTAGATCCAGGCAGCACAGATACGCAGTATTTT.

This clonotype turned up a few times. The rearrangement uses TRBV5-1 and TRBJ2-7; D gene ambiguous. V was cut by 3 bases and J by 2 bases, with 9 bases left in between. The germline V gene encodes CDR1 SGHRS and CDR2 YFSETQ. This CDR3 is 13 amino acids long. CDR3 residues: CASSSNRAYEQYF. CDR3 in DNA: TGCGCCAGCAGCTCCAACAGAGCCTACGAGCAGTACTTC.

This clonotype was detected ten times or more. CDR3 loop: CASSSLGQGVSSQHF. The CDR3 DNA reads TGTGCCAGCAGTTCCCTAGGACAGGGAGTAAGCTCCCAGCATTTT. The chain joins TRBV6-6 to TRBJ1-5; 8 positions match TRBD1. Germline CDR1 and CDR2: MNHNY and SVGAGI (reference sequence). The CDR3 is 15 amino acids. The J segment lost 11 bases and the V segment lost 4 bases, leaving 13 bases of the junction unmatched.

In this sample, this clonotype turned up many times. This chain connects TRBV9 to TRBJ2-1; 7 bases line up with TRBD2. The CDR3 runs 14 residues. J lost 8 bases, V lost 3 bases, and 8 bases had no gene match. CDR1 SGDLS and CDR2 YYNGEE come from the germline V gene. CDR3 nucleotides: TGTGCCAGCAGCGCCAGACTAGCCAGGGATGAGCAGTTCTTC. This encodes CASSARLARDEQFF.

At least ten counts were recorded for this clonotype. The chain combines TRBV20-1 with TRBJ2-7, with D possibly matching TRBD2 (7 bases). Germline V gene lookup returns CDR1 DFQATT and CDR2 SNEGSKA (reference sequence). This CDR3 spans 13 amino acids. The ends were cut back, 6 bases at V and 5 bases at J, with 17 bases in the middle. CDR3 amino acids: CSARRGAGDEQYF. CDR3 nucleotide sequence: TGCAGTGCCCGAAGGGGGGCGGGGGACGAGCAGTACTTC.

This clonotype was observed many times. The chain uses TRBV20-1 and TRBJ2-1; 10 nucleotides agree with TRBD2. The CDR3 has 14 amino acids. Unmatched junction bases numbered 4, after V lost 6 bases and J lost 2 bases. Germline CDR1 and CDR2: DFQATT and SNEGSKA (reference sequence). CDR3 nucleotide sequence: TGCAGTGCGCGGACTAGCGGACCCTACAATGAGCAGTTCTTC. Translated: CSARTSGPYNEQFF.

This clonotype was seen at least ten times. The chain carries TRBV12-3 or TRBV12-4 and TRBJ2-3, with TRBD2 matching 8 bases. The CDR3 consists of 14 residues. The J segment lost 5 bases and the V segment lost 6 bases, leaving 7 bases of the junction unmatched. The CDR3 loop is CASRQTSEGDTQYF. In nucleotides, the CDR3 is TGTGCCAGCAGGCAGACTAGCGAGGGAGATACGCAGTATTTT.

This clonotype was picked up a small number of times. The chain combines TRBV6-5 with TRBJ2-5; the D gene could be TRBD1 or TRBD2 (6 bases each). Germline V gene lookup returns CDR1 MNHEY and CDR2 SVGAGI. V lost 6 bases to trimming and J lost 4 bases, with 15 bases between them. The CDR3 loop spans 14 amino acids. CDR3 in DNA: TGTGCCAGCAGGCGAGACAGGAGGGCAGAGACCCAGTACTTC. Protein: CASRRDRRAETQYF.